This record looks at one T cell receptor beta chain sequence and its context. With a much larger clone just one base away, this may be a read error. These data are taken from a study of shared clonotypes between healthy human individuals. Naive CD8 cells comprised CD45RO-negative, CCR7-positively selected cells, excluding terminally differentiated effector memory CD45RA+ cells. The run depth of the assay was deep. The assay was immunoSEQ multiplex PCR, and TCRdb's table has in-frame clones only and misses some. The sample lists about 600,000 clones, 95% to 98% occurring once. Material for sequencing was naive CD8+ T cells sorted from blood. The source is a man aged 25-45 years in good health.

CDR3 DNA sequence: TGTGCCAGCAGCCCCCCCACAGATACGCAGTATTTT. Encoded protein: CASSPPTDTQYF. The chain employs TRBV9 and TRBJ2-3; D is uncertain. The CDR3 runs 12 residues. Per the germline V gene, CDR1 is SGDLS and CDR2 is YYNGEE. Trimming took off 4 bases at V and 2 bases at J, with 5 bases between the two ends.